Listed here is a single T cell receptor (beta chain). The data stem from a study of blood T cell repertoires in COVID-19. Background on the study: COVID-19 samples from acute and convalescent phases originated in the United States, Italy and Spain. From T cells, B-cell-depleted T cells, or PBMCs came the material, which was cDNA or gDNA.

Per the original data handling: Reference gene primers were amplified, and this amplification served to estimate nucleated cell counts. The data were produced by immunoSEQ multiplex PCR, yet TCRdb's version contains in-frame clones alone and is incomplete. V and J calls and clone size are given by that table; D and trimming were obtained from the DNA. The table lists 150,000 to 200,000 clones, more than 65% of them singletons. CDR1 GTSNPN and CDR2 SVGIG come from the germline V gene (reference sequence). Trimming took off 2 bases at V and 4 bases at J, with 23 bases between the two ends. The CDR3 is 17 amino acids.

This chain connects TRBV30 to TRBJ1-2; D gene ambiguous. The receptor's source is a human donor with acute or convalescent COVID-19. The donor label of this sample is uncertain. The sample taken for sequencing was peripheral blood. CDR3 protein: CAWSRYSQYLSSYGYTF. CDR3 DNA sequence: TGTGCCTGGAGTCGGTATAGCCAGTACCTTTCCTCCTATGGCTACACCTTC.